This entry lists 5 T cell receptor beta chains sequenced from one sample in a study of blood T cell repertoires in COVID-19. TCRdb keeps only in-frame clones here, not all; method: immunoSEQ multiplex PCR. The sample yields under 85,000 clones, approximately 83% seen once. Sequences were obtained from peripheral blood. The receptors were gathered from a man aged 25 to 40 with COVID-19, enrolled during active disease.

This rearrangement joins TRBV19 to TRBJ1-2; 9 nucleotides align to TRBD1. V gave up 7 bases and J gave up 8 bases; unmatched junction bases: 14. CDR3 length equals 15 residues. From germline, CDR1 is LNHDA and CDR2 SQIVND (reference sequence). CDR3 DNA sequence: TGTGCCAGTACCCAACGGGACAGGGATCGAGGAGGCTACACCTTC. It codes for CASTQRDRDRGGYTF.

The chain combines TRBV10-3 with TRBJ2-2; 9 nucleotides agree with TRBD2. J gave up 3 bases and V 6 bases, and 5 bases lay outside the gene matches. The germline V gene encodes CDR1 ENHRY and CDR2 SYGVKD. This CDR3 has 15 amino acids. CDR3 sequence: CAIRRAGGDTGELFF. CDR3 sequence (DNA): TGTGCCATCAGGAGAGCGGGAGGCGACACCGGGGAGCTGTTTTTT.

This clone was found once. The CDR3 spells CASSRGGNTEAFF. Here the CDR3 DNA reads TGTGCCAGCAGCCGGGGGGGAAACACTGAAGCTTTCTTT. The chain joins TRBV11-3 to TRBJ1-1, with D perhaps matching TRBD1 (5 bases). V lost 5 bases to trimming and J lost 2 bases, with 9 bases between them. In germline, CDR1 is SGHNT, CDR2 YENEEA. The CDR3 totals 13 residues.

As regards this clone: The junction departs from the called germline gene at one end, perhaps through a read error. The same CDR3 is also encoded by other DNA sequences in this sample. The V call is TRBV15, the J call TRBJ2-1, with TRBD2 identical over 8 bases. CDR1 LNHNV and CDR2 YYDKDF come from the germline V gene (reference sequence). The CDR3 runs to 16 residues. This chain's CDR3 is CATSRASGLGPGEQFF. For the CDR3, the DNA is TGTGCCACCAGCAGAGCCTCGGGACTAGGGCCCGGAGAGCAATTCTTC.

The chain employs TRBV5-5 and TRBJ1-1; maybe TRBD1 (5 bases). Germline V gene sequence: CDR1 SGHKS, CDR2 YYEKEE (reference sequence). The germline V and J ends were trimmed by 5 bases and 5 bases, with 16 bases remaining between them. This CDR3 contains 14 residues. CDR3 sequence reads: CASRKTEGRTEAFF. In DNA, the CDR3 is TGTGCCAGCAGAAAGACAGAAGGGCGAACTGAAGCTTTCTTT.